Shown below are 29 T cell receptor beta chains from a single sample sequenced in a study of T cell responses to AZD1222 COVID-19 vaccine. Clones were read by immunoSEQ multiplex PCR, and TCRdb kept only the in-frame ones, dropping some. Of about 180,000 clones listed, approximately 94% were seen once; the top ten hold 1.6%. The input for sequencing was peripheral blood, taken 28 days after the second AZD1222 dose. The receptors here all came from an adult who received the AZD1222 COVID-19 vaccine.

This chain links TRBV5-1 with TRBJ2-2; D perhaps matches TRBD1 (6 bases). V was cut by 0 bases and J by 4 bases, with 10 bases left in between. Germline lookup yields CDR1 SGHRS and CDR2 YFSETQ. This CDR3 has 15 amino acids. The CDR3 is CASSLERTATGELFF. In DNA form, the CDR3 reads TGCGCCAGCAGCTTGGAACGGACAGCCACCGGGGAGCTGTTTTTT.

The rearrangement joins TRBV12-3 or TRBV12-4 to TRBJ1-5; D unresolved. The germline V and J ends were trimmed by 5 bases and 6 bases, with 8 bases remaining between them. CDR3 size: 12 residues. The CDR3, as DNA: TGTGCCAGCAGTGCAGAATTTCAGCCCCAGCATTTT. Residues: CASSAEFQPQHF.

This chain links TRBV9 with TRBJ1-5, with D hard to call. Germline CDR1 reads SGDLS; CDR2 reads YYNGEE. V lost 5 bases to trimming and J lost 0 bases, with 6 bases between them. The CDR3 runs to 13 residues. The CDR3 sequence: CASSDNSNQPQHF. CDR3 in DNA: TGTGCCAGCAGTGACAATAGCAATCAGCCCCAGCATTTT.

This chain links TRBV5-5 with TRBJ1-6, with a tentative D call TRBD1 (6 bases). The CDR3 consists of 15 residues. Germline values: CDR1 SGHKS, CDR2 YYEKEE (reference sequence). With 5 bases removed from V and 0 bases from J, the gap between germline ends came to 9 bases. CDR3 protein: CASRGGSSYNSPLHF. The CDR3 nucleotides read TGTGCCAGCAGAGGGGGAAGCTCCTATAATTCACCCCTCCACTTT. The variable domain in full, with the rest retrieved from reference TRBV5-5 and TRBJ1-6, is DAGVTQSPTHLIKTRGQQVTLRCSPISGHKSVSWYQQVLGQGPQFIFQYYEKEERGRGNFPDRFSARQFPNYSSELNVNALLLGDSALYLCASRGGSSYNSPLHFGNGTRLTVT.

This sequence joins TRBV6-1 and TRBJ1-1; D unresolved. The CDR3 extends over 16 amino acids. The germline CDR1 and CDR2 sequences are MNHNS and SASEGT. Trimming shortened V by 2 bases and J by 1 base, and 14 bases separated the two germline ends. CDR3 DNA: TGTGCCAGCAGTGAACGGGCCCGACTTAGGAACACTGAAGCTTTCTTT. It is translated as CASSERARLRNTEAFF.

This rearrangement joins TRBV11-2 to TRBJ2-7, with a possible D match to TRBD1 (6 bases). V lost 11 bases and J 5 bases, leaving 22 bases between the germline ends. The CDR3 contains 14 residues. Germline loops: CDR1 SGHAT, CDR2 FQNNGV. DNA of the CDR3: TGTGCCTATCGACCCACACAGGGATCAAACGAGCAGTACTTC. Protein sequence: CAYRPTQGSNEQYF.

The chain couples TRBV5-1 to TRBJ2-2, with TRBD2 matching 7 bases. V shed 10 bases and J 3 bases; nucleotides not matched to a gene: 12. Germline-derived CDR1 and CDR2 are SGHRS and YFSETQ. The CDR3 extends over 15 amino acids. Here the CDR3 reads CACKRDETYTGELFF. The CDR3 coding sequence is TGCGCCTGTAAGCGGGACGAGACCTACACCGGGGAGCTGTTTTTT.

V and J are TRBV7-2 and TRBJ1-1, with D uncertain. The V and J ends lost 1 base and 4 bases respectively, with 7 bases between them. This CDR3 contains 13 residues. Germline V lookup: CDR1 SGHTA, CDR2 FQGNSA. This CDR3 is CASSLVPSTEAFF. The CDR3 DNA is TGTGCCAGCAGCTTAGTCCCCTCCACTGAAGCTTTCTTT.

A remark on this clone: Other DNA sequences in this specimen translate into the identical CDR3. The chain combines TRBV6-5 with TRBJ1-1; D possibly corresponds to TRBD1 (5 bases). The length of the CDR3 is 13 residues. V gave up 2 bases and J gave up 2 bases, with 6 bases separating them. In germline, CDR1 is MNHEY, CDR2 SVGAGI. DNA for the CDR3: TGTGCCAGCAGTTACGGGGGAAACACTGAAGCTTTCTTT. Amino acid sequence: CASSYGGNTEAFF.

This CDR3 is CASSLDVLGTQHF. The DNA for the CDR3 is TGTGCCAGCAGCTTAGACGTTTTGGGGACCCAGCATTTT. The chain combines TRBV7-9 with TRBJ1-5; D ambiguous. V was trimmed by 1 base and J by 11 bases, leaving 12 bases between them. CDR1 is SEHNR, CDR2 FQNEAQ, per germline (reference sequence). This CDR3 contains 13 residues. Supplemented by reference TRBV7-9 and TRBJ1-5, the full variable domain reads DTGVSQNPRHKITKRGQNVTFRCDPISEHNRLYWYRQTLGQGPEFLTYFQNEAQLEKSRLLSDRFSAERPKGSFSTLEIQRTEQGDSAMYLCASSLDVLGTQHFGDGTRLSIL.

The chain uses TRBV2 and TRBJ1-5; D is perhaps TRBD1 (6 bases). The CDR3 length is 16 residues. The germline gives CDR1 SNHLY, CDR2 FYNNEI. The V end was cut by 6 bases, the J end by 2 bases, with 17 bases between. For the CDR3, the DNA is TGTGCCAGCAGCGGACCTGGGGGGGCAGGCAATCAGCCCCAGCATTTT. Protein product: CASSGPGGAGNQPQHF. Complete variable domain (other parts from reference TRBV2 and TRBJ1-5): EPEVTQTPSHQVTQMGQEVILRCVPISNHLYFYWYRQILGQKVEFLVSFYNNEISEKSEIFDDQFSVERPDGSNFTLKIRSTKLEDSAMYFCASSGPGGAGNQPQHFGDGTRLSIL.

The J gene is TRBJ2-7, the V gene TRBV9; unclear D gene. V lost 5 bases and J lost 0, with 9 bases in between. This CDR3 has 13 residues. Germline loops: CDR1 SGDLS, CDR2 YYNGEE. The CDR3 loop is CASSPGSSYEQYF. CDR3 bases: TGTGCCAGCAGTCCGGGCAGCTCCTACGAGCAGTACTTC.

V gene TRBV28 combines with J gene TRBJ1-5; D ambiguous. Trimming removed 7 bases from V and 3 bases from J, with 16 bases in between. Per the germline V gene, CDR1 is MDHEN and CDR2 is SYDVKM. The CDR3 runs to 15 residues. The DNA for the CDR3 is TGTGCCAGCACACCCACAGCGGTGAACAATCAGCCCCAGCATTTT. It specifies CASTPTAVNNQPQHF.

The J gene is TRBJ1-1, the V gene TRBV5-1; 8 bases map to TRBD1. J lost 3 bases, V lost 3 bases, and 4 bases had no gene match. The germline CDR1 and CDR2 sequences are SGHRS and YFSETQ. This CDR3 region has 14 residues. The CDR3 bases are TGCGCCAGCAGCTCCCAGGGGGCGCACACTGAAGCTTTCTTT. Its translation: CASSSQGAHTEAFF.

This clone has only one observation. The V gene is TRBV28, the J gene TRBJ2-5, with D maybe TRBD2 (6 bases). CDR3 length: 15 amino acids. V was pared by 5 bases and J by 8 bases, with 21 bases between. Germline CDR1 and CDR2: MDHEN and SYDVKM. CDR3 amino acids: CASSDNSGALETQYF. CDR3 in DNA: TGTGCCAGCAGTGATAATAGCGGAGCCTTGGAAACCCAGTACTTC.

The chain has TRBV27 and TRBJ1-1; unclear D gene. In germline, CDR1 is MNHEY, CDR2 SMNVEV (reference sequence). V was cut by 6 bases and J by 2 bases, with 13 bases left in between. The CDR3 is 14 amino acids. The CDR3 DNA reads TGTGCCAGCAGGGAAATAGCCTCAAACACTGAAGCTTTCTTT. Translated, it gives CASREIASNTEAFF.

The chain has TRBV6-6 and TRBJ2-2; no reliable D call. CDR1 MNHNY and CDR2 SVGAGI come from the germline V gene (reference sequence). Trimming took 2 bases from V and 6 from J, leaving 4 bases between them. This CDR3 has 12 residues. The CDR3 nucleotides are TGTGCCAGCAGTTACGAGTCCGGGGAGCTGTTTTTT. Protein sequence: CASSYESGELFF.

The V and J genes are TRBV29-1 and TRBJ1-1, with 8 nucleotides matching TRBD1. J was trimmed by 0 bases and V by 3 bases; bases with no gene match: 9. The CDR3 totals 16 residues. CDR1 is SQVTM, CDR2 ANQGSEA, per germline. The CDR3 DNA reads as TGCAGCGTTGAGGTCGGGACAGGTACTATGAACACTGAAGCTTTCTTT. Encoded protein: CSVEVGTGTMNTEAFF.

The J gene is TRBJ2-3, the V gene TRBV4-1; 12 nucleotides agree with TRBD2. The trim removed 5 bases at V and 3 bases at J, leaving 6 bases unmatched. The CDR3 extends over 16 amino acids. Germline lookup yields CDR1 MGHRA and CDR2 YSYEKL. The CDR3 bases are TGCGCCAGCAGCGAAGTAGGGACTAGCGGGACAGATACGCAGTATTTT. It yields the protein CASSEVGTSGTDTQYF.

This clone came up once. The chain couples TRBV30 to TRBJ1-2, with D possibly matching TRBD1 (5 bases). V was cut by 3 bases and J by 7 bases, with 15 bases left in between. There are 13 residues in the CDR3. Germline CDR1 GTSNPN, CDR2 SVGIG (reference sequence). CDR3 protein: CAWRMAGQAGYTF. CDR3 DNA: TGTGCCTGGAGGATGGCAGGGCAGGCTGGCTACACCTTC.

The V gene is TRBV4-3, the J gene TRBJ2-2; 11 nucleotides agree with TRBD2. Germline CDR1 and CDR2: LGHNA and YSLEER. V dropped 3 bases and J dropped 0; count of bases not matched to a gene: 15. The CDR3 sequence is 21 residues long. The CDR3 is CASSHLGASGGPLSNTGELFF. In DNA, the CDR3 is TGCGCCAGCAGCCACCTTGGGGCTAGCGGGGGGCCTCTCTCGAACACCGGGGAGCTGTTTTTT.

This rearrangement joins TRBV14 to TRBJ1-6; D is unclear. The V gene's germline CDR1 is SGHDN and CDR2 FVKESK. Trimming stripped 4 bases from V and 9 bases from J, with 10 bases between. The CDR3 covers 13 residues. The CDR3 region is CASSPLEGSPLHF. The CDR3 nucleotides read TGTGCCAGCAGCCCCCTTGAGGGTTCACCCCTCCACTTT.

V gene TRBV30 combines with J gene TRBJ2-3; D gene uncertain. V was trimmed by 1 base and J by 0 bases, leaving 5 bases between them. The CDR3 has 13 residues. The germline V gene encodes CDR1 GTSNPN and CDR2 SVGIG (reference sequence). CDR3 DNA: TGTGCCTGGAGTGCCGGGAGCACAGATACGCAGTATTTT. This codes for CAWSAGSTDTQYF.

The CDR3 reads CSYTRFSGNEQFF. The CDR3, as DNA: TGCAGCTATACCCGATTTTCGGGAAATGAGCAGTTCTTC. The chain links TRBV29-1 to TRBJ2-1; possible D gene TRBD2, 5 bases. The CDR3 runs to 13 residues. Per the germline V gene, CDR1 is SQVTM and CDR2 is ANQGSEA. V lost 8 bases, J lost 7 bases, and 18 bases lay in between.

The chain joins TRBV7-2 to TRBJ1-2; no clear D. Germline V gene data show CDR1 as SGHTA and CDR2 as FQGNSA. Deletions cut 1 base from V and 8 bases from J, with 8 bases between. The CDR3 is made up of 12 amino acids. This CDR3 reads CASSLGVWGYTF. The DNA of the CDR3 is TGTGCCAGCAGCTTAGGGGTTTGGGGCTACACCTTC.

As to this clone: At one end, the junction sequence differs from germline, possibly due to a read error. The genes are TRBV5-4 and TRBJ1-3, with D perhaps TRBD1 (5 bases). Germline V gives CDR1 SGHNT, CDR2 YYREEE (reference sequence). CDR3 size: 14 residues. CDR3 region: CASTLDTSGNTIYF. CDR3 DNA: TGTGCCAGCACCTTGGACACTTCTGGAAACACCATATATTTT.

V is TRBV2 and J is TRBJ2-3; a weak D match, TRBD2 (6 bases). Germline CDR1 SNHLY, CDR2 FYNNEI. This CDR3 comprises 15 residues. Trimming removed 4 bases from V and 0 bases from J, with 11 bases in between. The CDR3 reads CASSVVAVSTDTQYF. CDR3 sequence (DNA): TGTGCCAGCAGTGTGGTAGCGGTTAGCACAGATACGCAGTATTTT.

The gene calls are TRBV18 and TRBJ1-4; tentative D call: TRBD1 (5 bases). Germline loops: CDR1 KGHSH, CDR2 LQKENI. V was trimmed by 5 bases and J by 8 bases, leaving 18 bases between them. The CDR3 length is 15 residues. The CDR3, as DNA: TGTGCCAGCTCATCCTCGATGTTGACAGAGGAAAAACTGTTTTTT. Translated: CASSSSMLTEEKLFF.

This sequence joins TRBV7-2 and TRBJ1-2, with unresolved D. Germline loops: CDR1 SGHTA, CDR2 FQGNSA. CDR3 length: 13 amino acids. Trimming pared 2 bases from V and 4 bases from J, leaving 8 bases between. The CDR3 DNA reads TGTGCCAGCAGCTTACACAGTTTCTATGGCTACACCTTC. Translated, it gives CASSLHSFYGYTF. The full variable domain, its missing parts supplied by reference TRBV7-2 and TRBJ1-2, is GAGVSQSPSNKVTEKGKDVELRCDPISGHTALYWYRQSLGQGLEFLIYFQGNSAPDKSGLPSDRFSAERTGGSVSTLTIQRTQQEDSAVYLCASSLHSFYGYTFGSGTRLTVV.